This TCR beta chain was captured by sequencing in a study of blood T cell repertoires in COVID-19 (dated by TCRdb to 2020 to 2022). A note on the overall study: Collaborator samples came from the United States, Italy and Spain and covered acute and convalescent phases of COVID-19. The prospective study material was composed of cDNA or gDNA derived from T cells, B-cell-depleted T cells, or PBMCs. The dataset comprised deeply sampled blood TCRbeta repertoires from subjects exposed to, actively infected with, or recovered from COVID-19. A freely available public database, intended as a resource for researchers studying the immune response to SARS-CoV-2, is where the repertoires were released. The samples were drawn from two sources: the first 160 participants of the ongoing ImmuneRACE study, and fewer than 1,500 subjects contributed by 6 global collaborators. A de-identified subject ID, COVID-19 status, age in years and sex were almost always included in the sample metadata. Where available, HLA class I and class II types were obtained from metadata supplied by the sample provider rather than from assay-based typing.

With regard to this clone: There is no known antigen for this receptor. No base-level quality is on record; no much larger clone is a single base apart.

From the cysteine up to the phenylalanine, the CDR3 has a length of 13 residues. CDR3 DNA is the only sequence kept; it has 39 bases, read in frame from the first base. Relative to germline, V is 4 bases shorter and J is 6 bases shorter, with 12 bases between their ends. Looking up the germline V gene (reference sequence) yields CDR1 SEHNR and CDR2 FQNEAQ. The immunoSEQ Assay, a bias-controlled multiplex PCR, was used to amplify TCRbeta CDR3 regions from genomic DNA. The paper's data handling went like this. Within the assay, amplification of reference gene primers was used to estimate how many nucleated cells each sample contained. To quantify the absolute abundance of each unique TCRbeta CDR3 rearrangement, sequence reads were collapsed and filtered. For each sample, productive Simpson clonality was calculated as the square root of Simpson's diversity index over productive rearrangements. TCRdb carries this immuneACCESS record with in-frame sequences only. Its versions omit some clonotypes, under half of them owing to an unresolved V gene in the studies checked, with the rest unexplained. For V, J and clone size, that table is used; D and trimming come from the DNA. The table for this sample lists under 250,000 clones; just over 90% of them were counted only once. The leading ten clones occupy more than 0.95% of the sample.

The collaborating institutions used their own protocols to collect whole blood in K2EDTA tubes. Collaborator samples were shipped for TCRbeta analysis as frozen whole blood, isolated PBMCs, or DNA extracted from either sample type. What the authors observed across the whole study: How much clinical and demographic metadata was included differed by source and by participant, and the metadata was provided uncurated.

The receptor comes from a man aged 25-45 years with acute or convalescent COVID-19. The chain is encoded by TRBV7-9 joined to TRBJ1-1, with a weak D call of TRBD1 (5 bases match). The sequencing input was peripheral blood. The CDR3 reads CASSWGRGAEAFF. The nucleotide sequence reads as follows: TGTGCCAGCAGCTGGGGTAGGGGTGCTGAAGCTTTCTTT. The entire variable domain, with the stretches around the CDR3 drawn from the reference TRBV7-9 and TRBJ1-1 proteins, is DTGVSQNPRHKITKRGQNVTFRCDPISEHNRLYWYRQTLGQGPEFLTYFQNEAQLEKSRLLSDRFSAERPKGSFSTLEIQRTEQGDSAMYLCASSWGRGAEAFFGQGTRLTVV.